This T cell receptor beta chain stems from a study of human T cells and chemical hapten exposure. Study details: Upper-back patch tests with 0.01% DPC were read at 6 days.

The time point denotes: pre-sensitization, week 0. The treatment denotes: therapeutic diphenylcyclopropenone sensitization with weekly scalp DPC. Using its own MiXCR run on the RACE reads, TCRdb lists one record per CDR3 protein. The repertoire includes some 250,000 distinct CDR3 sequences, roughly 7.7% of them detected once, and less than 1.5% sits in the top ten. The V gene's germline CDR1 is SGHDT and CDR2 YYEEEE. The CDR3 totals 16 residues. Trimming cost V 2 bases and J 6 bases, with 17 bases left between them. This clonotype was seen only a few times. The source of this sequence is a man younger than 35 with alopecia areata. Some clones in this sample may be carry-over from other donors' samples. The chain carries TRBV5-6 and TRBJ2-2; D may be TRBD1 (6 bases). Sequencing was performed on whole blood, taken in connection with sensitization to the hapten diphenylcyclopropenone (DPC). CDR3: CASSFLSNRDSGELFF. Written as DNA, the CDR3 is TGTGCCAGCAGCTTCTTATCCAACAGGGATTCCGGGGAGCTGTTTTTT.